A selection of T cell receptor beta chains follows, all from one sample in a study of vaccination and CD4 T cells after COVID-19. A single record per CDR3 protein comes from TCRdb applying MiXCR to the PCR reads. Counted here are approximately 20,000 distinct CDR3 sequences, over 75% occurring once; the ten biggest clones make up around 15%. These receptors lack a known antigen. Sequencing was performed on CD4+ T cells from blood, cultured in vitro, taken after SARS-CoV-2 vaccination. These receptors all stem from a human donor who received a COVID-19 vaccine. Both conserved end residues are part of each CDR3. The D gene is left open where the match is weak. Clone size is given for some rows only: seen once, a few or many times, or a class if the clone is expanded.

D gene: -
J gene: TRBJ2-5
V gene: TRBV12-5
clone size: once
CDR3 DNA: TGTGCTAGTGGTTTGGTACCGTCGCAAGAGACCCAGTACTTC
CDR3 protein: CASGLVPSQETQYF

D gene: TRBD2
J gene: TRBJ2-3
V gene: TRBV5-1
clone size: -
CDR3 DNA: TGCGCCAGCAGCTTTCAACGGGGGGGAACCGAAGATACGCAGTATTTT
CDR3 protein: CASSFQRGGTEDTQYF

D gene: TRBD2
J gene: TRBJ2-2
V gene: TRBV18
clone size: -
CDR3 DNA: TGTGCCAGCTCGCAAACTAGCGGGGGCACCGGGGAGCTGTTTTTT
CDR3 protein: CASSQTSGGTGELFF

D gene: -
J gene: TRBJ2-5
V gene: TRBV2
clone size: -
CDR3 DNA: TGTGCCAGCAGTGCACGGATACCAGAGACCCAGTACTTC
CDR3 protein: CASSARIPETQYF

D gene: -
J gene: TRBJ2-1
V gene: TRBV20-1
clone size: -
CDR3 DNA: TGCAGTGCTCTAGGGTCAGCTACCTACAATGAGCAGTTCTTC
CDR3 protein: CSALGSATYNEQFF

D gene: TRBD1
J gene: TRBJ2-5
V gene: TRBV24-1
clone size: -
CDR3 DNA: TGTGCCACCAGTGGGGGAGGACAGGGGACTATTCAAGAGACCCAGTACTTC
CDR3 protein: CATSGGGQGTIQETQYF

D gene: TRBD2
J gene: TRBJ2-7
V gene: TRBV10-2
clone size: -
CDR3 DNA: TGCGCCAGCAGTGAAGGTAGGGCTAGCGGGGCCAACGAGCAGTACTTC
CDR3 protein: CASSEGRASGANEQYF

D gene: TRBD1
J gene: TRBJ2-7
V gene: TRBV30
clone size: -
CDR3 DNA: TGTGCCTGGAGTACGGGACAGGGTTCCTACGAGCAGTACTTC
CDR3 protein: CAWSTGQGSYEQYF

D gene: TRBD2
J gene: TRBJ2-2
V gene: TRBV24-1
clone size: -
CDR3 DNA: TGTGCCACCAGCGGGGGGGCGAACACCGGGGAGCTGTTTTTT
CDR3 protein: CATSGGANTGELFF

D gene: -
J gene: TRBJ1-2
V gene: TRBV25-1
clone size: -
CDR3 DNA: TGTGCCAGCAGTGAATATGGGGCAAACTATGGCTACACCTTC
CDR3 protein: CASSEYGANYGYTF

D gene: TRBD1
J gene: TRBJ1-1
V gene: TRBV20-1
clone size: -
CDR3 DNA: TGCAGTGCTTCCCAATACAGGGGGAACACTGAAGCTTTCTTT
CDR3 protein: CSASQYRGNTEAFF

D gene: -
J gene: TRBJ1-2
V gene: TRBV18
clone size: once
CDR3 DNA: TGTGCCAGCTCGACCAGGGGCACCGGCCTCTATGGCTACACCTTC
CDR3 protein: CASSTRGTGLYGYTF

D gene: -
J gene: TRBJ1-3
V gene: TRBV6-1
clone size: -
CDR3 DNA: TGTGCCAGCAATGATAAAGGGGCGATCTCTGGAAACACCATATATTTT
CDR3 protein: CASNDKGAISGNTIYF

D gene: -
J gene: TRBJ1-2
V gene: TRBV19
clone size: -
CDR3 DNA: TGTGCCAGCAGTAGGGCCAGGGATCAGTATGGCTACACCTTC
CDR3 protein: CASSRARDQYGYTF

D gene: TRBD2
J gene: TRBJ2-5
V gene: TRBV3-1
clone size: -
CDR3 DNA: TGTGCCAGCAGCCCTAGGACTAGCGGCCAAGAGACCCAGTACTTC
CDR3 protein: CASSPRTSGQETQYF

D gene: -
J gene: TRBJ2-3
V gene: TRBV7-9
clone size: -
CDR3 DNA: TGTGCCAGCAGCTTAGCCTCCACGATCACAGATACGCAGTATTTT
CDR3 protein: CASSLASTITDTQYF

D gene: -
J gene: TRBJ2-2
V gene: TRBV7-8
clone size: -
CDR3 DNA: TGTGCCAGCAGCCTGGTCTACAGGCCCAACACCGGGGAGCTGTTTTTT
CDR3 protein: CASSLVYRPNTGELFF

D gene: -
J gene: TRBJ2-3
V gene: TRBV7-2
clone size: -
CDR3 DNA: TGTGCCAGCAGCTTAGCGACGGTTAGTACGCAGTATTTT
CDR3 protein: CASSLATVSTQYF

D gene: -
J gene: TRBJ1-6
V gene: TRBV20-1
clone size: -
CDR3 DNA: TGCAGTGCTAGAGATGGGTCAGGCGCCGGGCGAAATTCACCCCTCCACTTT
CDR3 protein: CSARDGSGAGRNSPLHF

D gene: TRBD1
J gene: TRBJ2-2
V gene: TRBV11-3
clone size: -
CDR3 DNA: TGTGCCAGCAGCTTAGAGACCGGGACAGCGAACACCGGGGAGCTGTTTTTT
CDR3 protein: CASSLETGTANTGELFF

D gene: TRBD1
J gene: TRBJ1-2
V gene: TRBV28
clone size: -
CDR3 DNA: TGTGCCAGCAGTACGACAGGGGGCACGGTGGGCTACACCTTC
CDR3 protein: CASSTTGGTVGYTF

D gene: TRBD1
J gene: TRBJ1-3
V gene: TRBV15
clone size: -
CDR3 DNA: TGTGCCACCAGCTTGCCCCCAGGGGGCTGGAGAAACACCATATATTTT
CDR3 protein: CATSLPPGGWRNTIYF

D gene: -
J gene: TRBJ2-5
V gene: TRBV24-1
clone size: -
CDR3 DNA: TGTGCCACCAGTGATTTGGAGACAGGTTTCTGGGCATACCACGAGACCCAGTACTTC
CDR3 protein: CATSDLETGFWAYHETQYF

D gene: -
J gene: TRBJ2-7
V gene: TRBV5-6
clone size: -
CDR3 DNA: TGTGCCAGCAGCTTCATGGAGGGCCACGAGCAGTACTTC
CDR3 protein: CASSFMEGHEQYF

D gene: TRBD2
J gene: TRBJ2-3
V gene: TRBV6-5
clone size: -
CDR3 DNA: TGTGCCAGCAGTTACGCGACTACTAGCGGAGACGCAGATACGCAGTATTTT
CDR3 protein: CASSYATTSGDADTQYF

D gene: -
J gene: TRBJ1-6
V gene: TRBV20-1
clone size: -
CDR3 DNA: TGCAGTGCTAGAGATGTTGAAATGAGGGGGTCCGAATATATGAATTCACCCCTCCACTTT
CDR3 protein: CSARDVEMRGSEYMNSPLHF

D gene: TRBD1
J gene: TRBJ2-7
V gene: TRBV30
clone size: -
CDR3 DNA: TGTGCCTGGAGTAGAGGTCCGGGACAGGGGTCCTACGAGCAGTACTTC
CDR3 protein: CAWSRGPGQGSYEQYF

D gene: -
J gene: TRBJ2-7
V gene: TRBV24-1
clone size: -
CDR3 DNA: TGTGCCACCAGTAGGGGACTCCGCCCTGGCGAGCAGTACTTC
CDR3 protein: CATSRGLRPGEQYF

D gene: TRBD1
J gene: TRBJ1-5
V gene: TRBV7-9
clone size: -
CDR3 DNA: TGTGCCAGCAGCTTAGACGTTACGACAGGGGGTTTGTATCAGCCCCAGCATTTT
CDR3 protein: CASSLDVTTGGLYQPQHF

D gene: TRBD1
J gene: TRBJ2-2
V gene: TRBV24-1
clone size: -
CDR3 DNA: TGTGCCACCAGTGATTTTCGACAGGGGAGCACCGGGGAGCTGTTTTTT
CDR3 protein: CATSDFRQGSTGELFF

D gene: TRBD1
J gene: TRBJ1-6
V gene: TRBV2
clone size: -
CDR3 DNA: TGTGCCAGCAATTGGCCATTTGGGACAGGGTTTAGTTCACCCCTCCACTTT
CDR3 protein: CASNWPFGTGFSSPLHF

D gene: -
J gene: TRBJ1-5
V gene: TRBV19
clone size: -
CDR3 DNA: TGTGCCAGTAGTAAGACAGGCGGAAATCAGCCCCAGCATTTT
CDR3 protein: CASSKTGGNQPQHF

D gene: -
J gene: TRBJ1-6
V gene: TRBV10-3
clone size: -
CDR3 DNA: TGTGCCATCAGTGAGGGGAGCTCCTATAATTCACCCCTCCACTTT
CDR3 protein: CAISEGSSYNSPLHF

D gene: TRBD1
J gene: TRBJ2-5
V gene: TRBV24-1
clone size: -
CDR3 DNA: TGTGCCACCAGTCCCGACAGGGGGCAGGAGACCCAGTACTTC
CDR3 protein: CATSPDRGQETQYF

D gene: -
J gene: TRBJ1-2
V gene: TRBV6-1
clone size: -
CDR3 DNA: TGTGCCAGCAGTGCGCGGACCGATGGCTACACCTTC
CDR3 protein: CASSARTDGYTF

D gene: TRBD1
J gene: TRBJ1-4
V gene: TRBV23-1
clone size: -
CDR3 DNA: TGCGCCAGCAGTCAATCGAAGGGACAGTCGCTTGAAAAACTGTTTTTT
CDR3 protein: CASSQSKGQSLEKLFF

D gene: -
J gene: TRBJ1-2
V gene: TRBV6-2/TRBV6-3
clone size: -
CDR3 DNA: TGTGCCAGCAGTTACATACAGGGCTATGGCTACACCTTC
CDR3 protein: CASSYIQGYGYTF

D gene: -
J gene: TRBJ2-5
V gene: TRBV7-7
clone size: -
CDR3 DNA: TGTGCCAGCAGCCCCCGTTGGGGGTACCAAGAGACCCAGTACTTC
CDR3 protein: CASSPRWGYQETQYF

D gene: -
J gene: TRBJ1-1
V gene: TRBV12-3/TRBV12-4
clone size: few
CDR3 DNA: TGTGCCAGCAGTAGCTACGGGGCCATGAACACTGAAGCTTTCTTT
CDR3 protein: CASSSYGAMNTEAFF

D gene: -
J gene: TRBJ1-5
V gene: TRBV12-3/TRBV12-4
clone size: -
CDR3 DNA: TGTGCCAGCAGGATTGGCCCCAATCAGCCCCAGCATTTT
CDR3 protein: CASRIGPNQPQHF

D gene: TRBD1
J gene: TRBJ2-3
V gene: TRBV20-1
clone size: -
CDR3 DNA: TGCAGTGCTAGAGGGACAGGGGCCCCGGATACGCAGTATTTT
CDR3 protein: CSARGTGAPDTQYF

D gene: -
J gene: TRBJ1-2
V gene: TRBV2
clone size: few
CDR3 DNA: TGTGCCAGCAGTGAAGCGCGCCAGGGCGTCGGCTACACCTTC
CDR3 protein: CASSEARQGVGYTF

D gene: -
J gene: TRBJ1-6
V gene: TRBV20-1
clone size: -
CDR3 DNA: TGCAGTGCTAGAGGGAGGGGAGGCAATTCACCCCTCCACTTT
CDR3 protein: CSARGRGGNSPLHF

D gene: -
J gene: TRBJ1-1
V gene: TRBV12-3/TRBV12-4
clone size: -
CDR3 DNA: TGTGCCAGCAGTTTGGGGGGGGAAGCTTTCTTT
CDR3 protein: CASSLGGEAFF

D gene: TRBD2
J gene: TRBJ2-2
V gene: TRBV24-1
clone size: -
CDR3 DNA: TGTGCCACCTCCCCAGGGACTAGCGGGCGGGCAGTGAACACCGGGGAGCTGTTTTTT
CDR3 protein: CATSPGTSGRAVNTGELFF

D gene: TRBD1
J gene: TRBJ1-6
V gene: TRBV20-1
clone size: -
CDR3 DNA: TGCAGTGCTAGAACCTACAGGGGCTATAATTCACCCCTCCACTTT
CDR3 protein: CSARTYRGYNSPLHF

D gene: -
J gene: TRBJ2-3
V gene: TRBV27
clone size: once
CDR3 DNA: TGTGCCAGCAGTTGGGGACACGGGGCGCAGTATTTT
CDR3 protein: CASSWGHGAQYF

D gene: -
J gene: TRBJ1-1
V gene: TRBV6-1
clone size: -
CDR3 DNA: TGTGCCAGCAGGCGGGCCGGGACGAACACTGAAGCTTTCTTT
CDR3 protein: CASRRAGTNTEAFF

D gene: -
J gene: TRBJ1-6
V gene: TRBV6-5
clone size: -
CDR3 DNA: TGTGCCAGCAGTTACGGGGTGCGTGGGAGCTCCTATAATTCACCCCTCCACTTT
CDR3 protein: CASSYGVRGSSYNSPLHF

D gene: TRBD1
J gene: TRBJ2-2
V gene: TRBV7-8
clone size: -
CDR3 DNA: TGTGCCAGCAGCTTAGACCGGGACAGGGACACCGGGGAGCTGTTTTTT
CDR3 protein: CASSLDRDRDTGELFF

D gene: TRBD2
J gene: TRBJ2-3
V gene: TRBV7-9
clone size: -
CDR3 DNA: TGTGCCAGCAGGGGGACTAGCGGGCGTTACACAGATACGCAGTATTTT
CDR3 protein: CASRGTSGRYTDTQYF

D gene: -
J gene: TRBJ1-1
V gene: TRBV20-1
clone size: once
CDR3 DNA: TGCAGTGCTAGGGGAAATGAGGGGGAAGGCACTGAAGCTTTCTTT
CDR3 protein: CSARGNEGEGTEAFF

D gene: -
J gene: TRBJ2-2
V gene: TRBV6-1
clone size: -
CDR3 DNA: TGTGCCAGCAGGAAAGGACAGGGAGGGACCAAGAACACCGGGGAGCTGTTTTTT
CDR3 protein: CASRKGQGGTKNTGELFF